This T cell receptor beta chain emerged from a study of T cells after yellow fever vaccination. Conversion of TCR transcripts into cDNA relied on 5'RACE template switching, which added a universal primer site and UMIs. TCRdb re-derived calls from the 5' RACE reads in MiXCR, one entry per CDR3 protein. Altogether roughly 170,000 distinct CDR3 sequences are present, approximately 6.2% being singletons, with the ten largest covering 2.9%. Worth noting for this clonotype: Its target is not known.

The CDR3 loop spans 13 amino acids. The trim removed 3 bases at V and 6 bases at J, leaving 4 bases unmatched. Overall study findings and caveats: Weaker overall, the secondary response nonetheless peaked faster (day 5 versus 15). The presence of abundant clonotypes contaminating from the bulk population was possible in FACS-sorted repertoires.

The receptor comes from a man aged 18-30 years who received the YFV17D yellow fever vaccine. The sample in question was CD4+ T cells sorted from PBMCs, obtained on the day of the first yellow fever vaccination. J is TRBJ1-2 and V is TRBV12-3 or TRBV12-4; 7 bases are shared with TRBD1. The CDR3 loop is CASSLTGWDGYTF. The CDR3 nucleotides read TGTGCCAGCAGTTTGACAGGGTGGGATGGCTACACCTTC.